This entry is about one TCR beta chain. This clone was seen a handful of times. Its antigen remains undetermined. Base qualities were left out, and no much larger clone turns up one base away. The entire amount of isolated RNA was reverse transcribed using the High Capacity cDNA Reverse Transcription Kit, so the sequenced TCRB transcripts were expressed ones. Naive, central memory and regulatory T cell samples underwent deep immunoSEQ sequencing, averaging around 4 million total reads per sample. After sorted cells were lysed in RLT buffer, RNA was extracted with DNase-treated RNeasy Micro or Mini kits, with the choice depending on cell number. Each cell subset was processed separately to prevent cross-contamination, with patient and healthy donor samples processed together. TCRB sequences were amplified from cDNA with the immunoSEQ multiplex PCR, producing 87-bp fragments spanning the CDR3 region. Amplicons were sequenced on the Illumina HiSeq platform. As for the original processing: Synthetic template baselines were used to correct PCR bias computationally, reads within Hamming distance 2 were collapsed together, and singletons that could not be merged were discarded. Reads were aligned against IMGT to assign V, D and J genes, CDR3 length and insertions or deletions at six rearrangement sites. Within each subset, clonotype counts were normalized to sorted cell number, after which true diversity and Gini coefficients were computed with the tcR R package. The overlap coefficient, calculated on TCRB nucleotide sequences, was used to measure repertoire sharing. Out-of-frame TCRB sequences from naive cells were analyzed as a proxy for the pre-selection repertoire. The clones in this table, taken by TCRdb from immuneACCESS, are in-frame only. Not every clone is retained; where verified, under half of the shortfall comes from an unresolved V gene, and the cause of the rest is unknown. That table supplies the V and J calls and clone size; D and trimming were determined from the DNA. The sample contains about 410,000 clones, approximately 15% of them found a single time. Clones ranked in the top ten supply roughly 0.038% of the sample.

The CDR3 measures 16 amino acids from cysteine to phenylalanine. The sequence is cut down to CDR3 DNA, 48 bases in frame from base 1. From a lookup of the germline V gene (reference sequence), CDR1 and CDR2 are LNHNV and YYDKDF. V gives up 0 bases and J gives up 4 bases, and the segment between their germline ends measures 15 bases. These data originate in a study of beta chain features in type 1 diabetes (dated by TCRdb to 2017 to 2018). Study-wide context: Mean age, gender distribution, total cell number and subset yield were not different between patients and healthy donors. A total of 90 million to 130 million sorted cells were examined across all samples, and a strong correlation was observed between cell number per subset and RNA yield. In the study, recently diagnosed type 1 diabetes patients and matched healthy donors were compared on the TCRB repertoires of their sorted circulating CD4+ T cell subsets. Naive and central memory subsets were obtained from all 28 donors, but regulatory and stem cell-like memory subsets were isolated from only 8 patients and roughly 8 healthy donors.

The paper as a whole reports these results and caveats: At VDJ recombination sites, type 1 diabetes patients had fewer insertions and more deleted nucleotides, which implies abnormalities in thymic rearrangement. Type 1 diabetes patients showed a moderate but significant shortening of TCRB CDR3 length in all four CD4+ subsets. Shorter templates might have been favored by PCR, but patient and control samples were amplified and corrected together, so both groups would have been affected equally by any skew. Naive, central memory and regulatory TCRB repertoires appeared to be more similar among patients than among healthy donors. Because cDNA rather than genomic DNA was sequenced, highly expressing activated cells could have been over-represented, although no difference in activation and CD3 levels was found between groups. Because small numbers of individuals were included in the HLA sub-analyses, any influence of HLA type on TCRB rearrangement was left unresolved.

Each donor gave one peripheral blood draw, roughly 110 mL on average, collected into heparinised tubes. A BD FACSAria II and a panel including CD45RO, CCR7, CD25, CD127, CD95 and CD27 were used to sort naive, central memory, regulatory and stem cell-like memory CD4+ T cells. Purity was above 95% for every sorted population. PBMCs were separated immediately by Lymphoprep density gradient centrifugation and were stained directly, without being cultured. So that batch effects would be minimized, each experiment stained and sorted samples in pairs, pairing one healthy donor with one patient. This TCR was sampled from a man aged 25-45 years in good health. Material: naive CD4+ T cells from blood. Per the publication, the cell subset or site label means: true naive CD4+ T cells. The rearrangement combines TRBV15 with TRBJ2-5; TRBD2 is a weak D gene call, 6 bases matching. The DNA sequence follows: TGTGCCACCAGCAGAGATGGCGGAATAGCGGTAGAGACCCAGTACTTC. The translation is CATSRDGGIAVETQYF.